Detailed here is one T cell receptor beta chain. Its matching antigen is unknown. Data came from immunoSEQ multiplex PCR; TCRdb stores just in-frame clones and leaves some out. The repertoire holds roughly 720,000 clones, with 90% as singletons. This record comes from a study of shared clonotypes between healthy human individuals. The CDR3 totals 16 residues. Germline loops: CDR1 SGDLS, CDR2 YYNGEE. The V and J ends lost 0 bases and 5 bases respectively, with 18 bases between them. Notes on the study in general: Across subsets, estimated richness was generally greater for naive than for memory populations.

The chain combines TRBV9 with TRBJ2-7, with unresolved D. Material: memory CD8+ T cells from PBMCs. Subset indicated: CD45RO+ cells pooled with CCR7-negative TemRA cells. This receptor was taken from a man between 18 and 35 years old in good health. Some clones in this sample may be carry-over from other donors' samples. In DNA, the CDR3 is TGTGCCAGCAGCGTAGCCACCCAGCCGTATGCCAACGAGCAGTACTTC. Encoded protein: CASSVATQPYANEQYF.